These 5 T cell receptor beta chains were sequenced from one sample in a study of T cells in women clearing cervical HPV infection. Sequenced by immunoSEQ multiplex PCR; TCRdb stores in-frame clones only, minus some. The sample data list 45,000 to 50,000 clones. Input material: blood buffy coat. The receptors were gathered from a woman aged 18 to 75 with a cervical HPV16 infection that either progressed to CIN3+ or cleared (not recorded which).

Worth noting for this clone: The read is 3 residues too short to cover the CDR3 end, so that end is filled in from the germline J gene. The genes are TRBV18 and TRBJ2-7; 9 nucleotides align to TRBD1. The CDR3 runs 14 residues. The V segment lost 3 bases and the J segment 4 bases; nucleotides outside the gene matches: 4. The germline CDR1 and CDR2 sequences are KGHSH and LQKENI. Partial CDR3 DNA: TGTGCCAGCTCACCGACAGGACAGGGGTACGAG. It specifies CASSPTGQGYE. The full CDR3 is CASSPTGQGYEQYF.

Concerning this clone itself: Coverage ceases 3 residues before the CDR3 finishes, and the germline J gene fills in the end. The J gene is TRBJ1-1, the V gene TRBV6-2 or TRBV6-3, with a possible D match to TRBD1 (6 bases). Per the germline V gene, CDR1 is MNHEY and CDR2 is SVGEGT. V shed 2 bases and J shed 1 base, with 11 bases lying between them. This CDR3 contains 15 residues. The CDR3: CASSYRGIKNTEAFF. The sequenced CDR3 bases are TGTGCCAGCAGTTACAGGGGGATAAAGAACACTGAA.

CDR3 region: CASSEQGWGTRANEQFF. The covered CDR3 bases are TGCGCCAGCAGTGAGCAGGGTTGGGGTACACGGGCCAATGAG. The rearrangement links TRBV10-2 to TRBJ2-1; a weak D match, TRBD1 (5 bases). The sequenced fragment ends 3 residues before the CDR3 boundary, so the rest is inferred from the germline J gene. The CDR3 loop spans 17 amino acids. Trimming removed 2 bases from V and 6 bases from J, with 20 bases in between. Germline CDR1 and CDR2: WSHSY and SAAADI.

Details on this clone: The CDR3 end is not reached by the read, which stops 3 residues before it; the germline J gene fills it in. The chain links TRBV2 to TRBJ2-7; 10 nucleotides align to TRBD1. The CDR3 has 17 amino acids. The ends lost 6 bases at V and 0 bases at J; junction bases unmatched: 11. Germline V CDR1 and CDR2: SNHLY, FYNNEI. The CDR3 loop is CASRTRAGQGSSYEQYF. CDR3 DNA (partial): TGTGCCAGCAGGACCAGGGCGGGACAGGGGTCCTCCTACGAG.

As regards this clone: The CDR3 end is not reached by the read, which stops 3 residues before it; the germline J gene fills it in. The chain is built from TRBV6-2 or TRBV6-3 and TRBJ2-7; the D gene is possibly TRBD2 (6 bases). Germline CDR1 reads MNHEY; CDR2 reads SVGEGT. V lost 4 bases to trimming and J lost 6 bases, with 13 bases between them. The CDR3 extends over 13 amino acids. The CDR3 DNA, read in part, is TGTGCCAGCAGTTTACTGGGGGGAAGCGAG. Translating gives CASSLLGGSE. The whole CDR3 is CASSLLGGSEQYF.